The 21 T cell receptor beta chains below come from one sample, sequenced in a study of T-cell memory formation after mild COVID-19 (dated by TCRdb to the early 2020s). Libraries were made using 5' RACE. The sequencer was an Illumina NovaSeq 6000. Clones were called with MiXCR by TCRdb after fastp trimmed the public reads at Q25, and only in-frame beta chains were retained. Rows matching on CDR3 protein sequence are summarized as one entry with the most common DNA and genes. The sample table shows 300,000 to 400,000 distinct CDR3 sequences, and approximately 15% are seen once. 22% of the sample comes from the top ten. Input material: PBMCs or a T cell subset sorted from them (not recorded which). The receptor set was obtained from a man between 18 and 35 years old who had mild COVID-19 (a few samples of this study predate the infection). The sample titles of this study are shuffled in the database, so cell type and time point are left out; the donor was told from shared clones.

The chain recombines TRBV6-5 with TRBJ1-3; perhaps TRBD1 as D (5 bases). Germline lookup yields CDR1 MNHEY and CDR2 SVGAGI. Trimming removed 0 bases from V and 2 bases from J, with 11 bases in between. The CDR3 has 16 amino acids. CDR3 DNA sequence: TGTGCCAGCAGTTACTCTGGGGGAAATGCTGGAAACACCATATATTTT. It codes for CASSYSGGNAGNTIYF.

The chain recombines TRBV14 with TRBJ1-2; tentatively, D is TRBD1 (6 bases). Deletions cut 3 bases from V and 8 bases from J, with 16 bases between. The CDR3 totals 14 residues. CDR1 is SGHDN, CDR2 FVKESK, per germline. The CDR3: CASSHPGQRQGYTF. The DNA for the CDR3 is TGTGCCAGCAGCCACCCGGGACAACGACAAGGCTACACCTTC.

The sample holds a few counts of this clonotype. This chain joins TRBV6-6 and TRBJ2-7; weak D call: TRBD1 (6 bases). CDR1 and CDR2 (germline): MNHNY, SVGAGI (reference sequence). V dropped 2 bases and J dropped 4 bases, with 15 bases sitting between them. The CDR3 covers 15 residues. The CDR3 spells CASSYDPGVGYEQYV. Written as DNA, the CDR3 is TGTGCCAGCAGTTACGACCCAGGGGTGGGGTACGAGCAGTACGTC.

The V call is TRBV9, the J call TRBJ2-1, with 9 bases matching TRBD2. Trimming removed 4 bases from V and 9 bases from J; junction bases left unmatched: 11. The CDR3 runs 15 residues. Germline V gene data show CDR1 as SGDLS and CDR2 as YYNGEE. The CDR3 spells CASSPYSRGGGEQFF. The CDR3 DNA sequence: TGTGCCAGCAGCCCTTACTCGCGGGGGGGCGGTGAGCAGTTCTTC.

The CDR3 here is CASSLAGLAGTISTDTQYF. The DNA of the CDR3 is TGCGCCAGCAGCTTGGCCGGACTAGCGGGGACAATTAGCACAGATACGCAGTATTTT. This chain connects TRBV5-1 to TRBJ2-3, with TRBD2 matching over 12 bases. The J segment lost 0 bases and the V segment lost 0 bases, leaving 8 bases of the junction unmatched. Germline V gives CDR1 SGHRS, CDR2 YFSETQ. The CDR3 sequence is 19 residues long.

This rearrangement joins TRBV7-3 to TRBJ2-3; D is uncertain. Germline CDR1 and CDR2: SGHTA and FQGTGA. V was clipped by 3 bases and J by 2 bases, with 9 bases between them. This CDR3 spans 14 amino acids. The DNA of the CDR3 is TGTGCCAGCAGCTTTGGACGTAACACAGATACGCAGTATTTT. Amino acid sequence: CASSFGRNTDTQYF.

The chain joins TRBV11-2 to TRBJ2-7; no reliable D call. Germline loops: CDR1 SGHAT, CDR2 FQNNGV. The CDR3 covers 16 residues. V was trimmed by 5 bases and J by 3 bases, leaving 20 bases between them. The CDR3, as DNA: TGTGCCAGCAGCCCATCCTCCCTAGTATCTTACTACGAGCAGTACTTC. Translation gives CASSPSSLVSYYEQYF.

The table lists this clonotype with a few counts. The CDR3 reads CASSPQGAKNIQYF. Written as DNA, the CDR3 is TGTGCCAGCAGCCCACAGGGGGCCAAAAACATTCAGTACTTC. The chain is built from TRBV12-3 or TRBV12-4 and TRBJ2-4; 7 nucleotides align to TRBD1. This CDR3 spans 14 amino acids. The trim removed 6 bases at V and 1 base at J, leaving 3 bases unmatched.

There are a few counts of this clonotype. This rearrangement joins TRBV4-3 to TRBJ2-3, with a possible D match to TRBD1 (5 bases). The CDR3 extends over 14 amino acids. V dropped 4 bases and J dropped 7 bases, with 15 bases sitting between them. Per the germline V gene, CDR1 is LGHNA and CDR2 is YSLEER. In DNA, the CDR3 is TGCGCCAGCAGCCTGAATGCAGGGTCGCATACGCAGTATTTT. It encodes CASSLNAGSHTQYF.

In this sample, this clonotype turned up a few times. DNA of the CDR3: TGTGCCAGCAGCCCCCAGGGGAGCTGGACCGGGGAGCTGTTTTTT. Translating gives CASSPQGSWTGELFF. The J gene is TRBJ2-2, the V gene TRBV12-3 or TRBV12-4; the D gene is possibly TRBD1 (6 bases). The CDR3 consists of 15 residues. V was cut by 6 bases and J by 5 bases, with 16 bases left in between.

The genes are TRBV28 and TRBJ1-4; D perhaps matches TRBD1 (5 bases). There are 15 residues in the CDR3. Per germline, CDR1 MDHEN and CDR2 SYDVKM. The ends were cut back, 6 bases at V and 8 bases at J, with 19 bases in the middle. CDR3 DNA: TGTGCCAGCAGCCTCCCGGGGGGAGGCGAGGAAAAACTGTTTTTT. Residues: CASSLPGGGEEKLFF.

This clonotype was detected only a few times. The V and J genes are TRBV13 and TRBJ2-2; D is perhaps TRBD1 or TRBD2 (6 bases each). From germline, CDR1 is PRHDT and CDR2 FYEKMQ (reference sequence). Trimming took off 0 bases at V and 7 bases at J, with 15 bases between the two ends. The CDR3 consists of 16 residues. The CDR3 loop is CASSLGNREANGELFF. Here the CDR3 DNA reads TGTGCCAGCAGCTTAGGAAACAGGGAGGCGAACGGGGAGCTGTTTTTT.

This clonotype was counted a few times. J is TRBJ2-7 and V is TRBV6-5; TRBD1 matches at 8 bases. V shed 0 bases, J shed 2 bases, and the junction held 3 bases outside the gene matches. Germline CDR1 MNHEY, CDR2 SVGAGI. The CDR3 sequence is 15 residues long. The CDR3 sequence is CASSYSRTGTYEQYF. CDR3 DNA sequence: TGTGCCAGCAGTTACTCACGGACAGGGACCTACGAGCAGTACTTC.

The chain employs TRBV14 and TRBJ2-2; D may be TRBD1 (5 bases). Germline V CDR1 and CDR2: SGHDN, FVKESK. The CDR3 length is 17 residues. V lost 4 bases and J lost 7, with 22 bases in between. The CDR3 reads CASSLSRTLTSSGELFF. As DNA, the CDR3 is TGTGCCAGCAGCCTTTCGAGGACACTTACTTCTAGCGGGGAGCTGTTTTTT.

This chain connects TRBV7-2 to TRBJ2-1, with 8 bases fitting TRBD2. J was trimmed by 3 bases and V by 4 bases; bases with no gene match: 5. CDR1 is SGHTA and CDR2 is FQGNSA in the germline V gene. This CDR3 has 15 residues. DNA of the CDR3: TGTGCCAGCAGCTCGGGACTAGGGGTCTACAATGAGCAGTTCTTC. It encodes CASSSGLGVYNEQFF.

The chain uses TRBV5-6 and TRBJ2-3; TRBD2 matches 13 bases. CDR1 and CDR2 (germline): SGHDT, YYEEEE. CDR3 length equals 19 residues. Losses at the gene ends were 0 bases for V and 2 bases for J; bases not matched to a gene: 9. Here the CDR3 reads CASSLGVLAGGFPTDTQYF. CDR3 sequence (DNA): TGTGCCAGCAGCTTGGGTGTACTAGCGGGGGGGTTTCCCACAGATACGCAGTATTTT.

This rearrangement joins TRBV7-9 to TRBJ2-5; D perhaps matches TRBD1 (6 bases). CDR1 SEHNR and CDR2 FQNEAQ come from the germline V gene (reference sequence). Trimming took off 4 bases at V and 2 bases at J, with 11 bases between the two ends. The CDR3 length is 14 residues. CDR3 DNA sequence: TGTGCCAGCAGCTATGGGACACTACAAGAGACCCAGTACTTC. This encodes CASSYGTLQETQYF.

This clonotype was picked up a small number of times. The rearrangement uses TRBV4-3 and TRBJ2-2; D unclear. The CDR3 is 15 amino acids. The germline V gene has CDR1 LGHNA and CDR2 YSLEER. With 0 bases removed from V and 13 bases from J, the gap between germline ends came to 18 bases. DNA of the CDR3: TGCGCCAGCAGCCAAGATATCACCTATAGTGTGGGGCTGTTTTTT. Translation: CASSQDITYSVGLFF.

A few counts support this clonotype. The CDR3 sequence: CASGGRNFYGYTF. In DNA form, the CDR3 reads TGCGCCAGCGGGGGACGGAACTTCTATGGCTACACCTTC. This chain connects TRBV5-1 to TRBJ1-2; a weak D match, TRBD1 (5 bases). Germline CDR1 and CDR2: SGHRS and YFSETQ. Trimming shortened V by 7 bases and J by 4 bases, and 14 bases separated the two germline ends. The CDR3 extends over 13 amino acids.

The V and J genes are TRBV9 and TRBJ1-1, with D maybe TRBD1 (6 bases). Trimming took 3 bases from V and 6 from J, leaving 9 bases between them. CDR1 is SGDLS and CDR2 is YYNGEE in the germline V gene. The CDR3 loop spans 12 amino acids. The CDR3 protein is CASSGTGPEAFF. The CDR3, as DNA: TGTGCCAGCAGCGGAACAGGGCCTGAAGCTTTCTTT.

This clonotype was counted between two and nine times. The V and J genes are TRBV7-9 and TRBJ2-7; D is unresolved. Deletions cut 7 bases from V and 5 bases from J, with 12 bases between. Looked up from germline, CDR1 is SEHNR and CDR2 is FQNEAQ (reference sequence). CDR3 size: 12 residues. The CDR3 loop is CASTPQSNEQYF. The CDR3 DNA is TGTGCCAGCACCCCCCAATCCAACGAGCAGTACTTC.